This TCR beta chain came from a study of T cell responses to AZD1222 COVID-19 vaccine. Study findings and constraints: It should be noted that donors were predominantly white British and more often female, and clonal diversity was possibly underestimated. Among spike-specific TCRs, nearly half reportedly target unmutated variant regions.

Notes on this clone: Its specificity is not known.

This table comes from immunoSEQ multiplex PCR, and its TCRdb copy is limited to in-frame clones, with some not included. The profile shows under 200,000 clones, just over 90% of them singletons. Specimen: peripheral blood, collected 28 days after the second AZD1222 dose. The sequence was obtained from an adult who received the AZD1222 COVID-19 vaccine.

For the CDR3, the DNA is TGTGCCAGCTCACCACCGACGGGCATGAACACTGAAGCTTTCTTT. It codes for CASSPPTGMNTEAFF. V is TRBV18 and J is TRBJ1-1; D is ambiguous. Germline lookup yields CDR1 KGHSH and CDR2 LQKENI. This CDR3 is 15 amino acids long. The V gene lost 0 bases and the J gene lost 0 bases, with 8 bases spanning the gap.